This T cell receptor beta chain originates from a study of cytomegalovirus exposure and HLA in healthy donors. Study-wide background: The study placed 70% to 90% of its roughly 400 genotyped donors in the Caucasian-associated ancestry cluster.

The PCR had 60 Vbeta and 13 Jbeta primers. Profiled with immunoSEQ multiplex PCR; TCRdb holds only in-frame clones, not every one. The data contain roughly 99,000 clones, around 73% of them singletons. V lost 7 bases to trimming and J lost 7 bases; unmatched junction nucleotides: 7. This CDR3 region has 13 residues. Germline CDR1 and CDR2: SGHDT and YYEEEE. The chain links TRBV5-6 to TRBJ2-2, with TRBD2 matching over 7 bases. Sequencing was carried out using PBMCs. This TCR came from a young man in good health and CMV-seronegative. As DNA, the CDR3 is TGTGCCAGCCTTCCCTCGGGGGGCGGGGAGCTGTTTTTT. Its protein product is CASLPSGGGELFF.